This T cell receptor (beta chain) emerged from a study of T cell responses to AZD1222 COVID-19 vaccine. Points on this clone: Antigen: not known.

The CDR3 is 13 residues long. V trimming: 6 bases; J trimming: 5 bases; junction bases outside the gene matches: 5. Per germline, CDR1 LNHNV and CDR2 YYDKDF (reference sequence). Study-level findings and limits: Only 5 or 6 individuals given AZD1222 were seropositive at baseline. The donors showed a predominance of white British ancestry and of females, with possible underestimation of clonal diversity.

Libraries were prepared by immunoSEQ multiplex PCR; TCRdb keeps only in-frame clonotypes and omits some of them. The sample has 90,000 to 150,000 clones, 86% seen once. This receptor was identified in an adult in good health. V is TRBV15 and J is TRBJ1-2; 8 positions agree with TRBD1. Sample: peripheral blood, taken on day 0 of AZD1222 vaccination. This CDR3 reads CATSVTGGYGYTF. As DNA, the CDR3 is TGTGCCACCAGTGTCACAGGGGGATATGGCTACACCTTC.